A selection of T cell receptor beta chains follows, all from one sample in a study of response to subunit inactivated influenza vaccine. TCRdb fed the RT-PCR reads into MiXCR, producing one record per CDR3 protein. The sample has approximately 500,000 distinct CDR3 sequences, over 10% seen once. Sequences were derived from PBMCs from blood, sampled more than 35 days after vaccination. The receptors shown here come from a man in his forties or fifties who received an inactivated influenza vaccine. The CDR3 runs from the conserved cysteine through the conserved F or W. Each record gives: D gene, J gene, V gene, CDR3 protein. D genes are given only for firm matches.

>TRBD2|TRBJ2-3|TRBV20-1
CSARRLAGGPDTQYF
>-|TRBJ2-2|TRBV7-2
CASSLVQPANTGELFF
>-|TRBJ2-3|TRBV7-2
CASSLVVASRSTDTQYF
>-|TRBJ1-1|TRBV20-1
CSARDWVQGTEAFF
>TRBD1|TRBJ2-3|TRBV4-1
CASSQDWPDRGQGPAETDTQYF
>-|TRBJ2-5|TRBV29-1
CSVENGGQTQYF
>TRBD1|TRBJ1-1|TRBV12-3/TRBV12-4
CASRAGTANTEAFF
>-|TRBJ2-1|TRBV7-9
CASSWEKGIYNEQFF
>-|TRBJ2-1|TRBV4-2
CATKESTGTNNEQFF
>-|TRBJ2-1|TRBV7-8
CASSLLGSSYNEQFF
>TRBD1|TRBJ1-2|TRBV12-3/TRBV12-4
CASRRTGGGYTF
>-|TRBJ1-2|TRBV5-1
CASSLGSGAEGYTF
>TRBD2|TRBJ2-7|TRBV7-2
CASSSAGGREQYF
>TRBD2|TRBJ2-7|TRBV12-3/TRBV12-4
CASSLAGGYEQYF
>-|TRBJ2-3|TRBV6-5
CASSFGEYTDTQYF
>-|TRBJ1-5|TRBV4-3
CASSQGYRDRQPQHF
>-|TRBJ2-1|TRBV15
CATSRASSENEQFF
>-|TRBJ2-2|TRBV5-1
CASSGHMNTGELFF
>-|TRBJ1-6|TRBV7-2
CASSYDSFLNSPLHF
>TRBD1|TRBJ2-5|TRBV4-3
CASSQQPDRDETQYF
>-|TRBJ2-7|TRBV2
CASSAGRYEQYF
>-|TRBJ2-5|TRBV9
CASSVIAGREETQYF
>-|TRBJ2-6|TRBV4-1
CASSQWGRGFSGANVLTF
>TRBD1|TRBJ2-5|TRBV29-1
CSVEEIRQGETQYF
>-|TRBJ1-5|TRBV7-2
CASSLEGGPYKPQHF
>-|TRBJ2-4|TRBV28
CASSPRQSGRKNIQYF
>-|TRBJ1-1|TRBV12-3/TRBV12-4
CASSLSRGWYTEAFF
>TRBD1|TRBJ1-4|TRBV5-1
CASSPGQVATNEKLFF
>-|TRBJ2-5|TRBV6-5
CASSYGRALAETQYF
>TRBD2|TRBJ2-7|TRBV23-1
CASAGGEQYF
>-|TRBJ1-5|TRBV28
CASSLLTGRNQPQHF
>-|TRBJ2-3|TRBV9
CASSILASTDTQYF
>-|TRBJ2-1|TRBV27
CASSLSLGLPYNEQFF
>TRBD1|TRBJ2-4|TRBV12-3/TRBV12-4
CASSPTGGMNIQYF
>TRBD1|TRBJ1-5|TRBV20-1
CSASGPGQGRQPQHF
>-|TRBJ2-7|TRBV5-1
CASSVTGIRDEQYF
>TRBD1|TRBJ1-6|TRBV9
CASSVQGGLGSPLHF
>-|TRBJ2-6|TRBV29-1
CSVVGSGANVLTF
>TRBD1|TRBJ1-6|TRBV10-2
CASSGDSRLIFVGSYNSPLHF
>TRBD2|TRBJ2-5|TRBV6-5
CASSYSTGGETQYF
>-|TRBJ2-1|TRBV7-2
CASSLGRFLYNEQFF
>TRBD1|TRBJ2-6|TRBV5-1
CASSLLRQGAGANVLTF
>-|TRBJ2-5|TRBV10-3
CAISDPDRGETQYF
>TRBD2|TRBJ2-1|TRBV12-3/TRBV12-4
CASSFTSGGNNEQFF
>TRBD2|TRBJ2-1|TRBV7-3
CASSFRRESEQFF